These 15 T cell receptor beta chains originate from one sample sequenced in a study of technical replicates of blood from a few donors. Clones were read by immunoSEQ multiplex PCR, and TCRdb kept only the in-frame ones, dropping some. The sample yields some 74,000 clones, over 95% seen once. The material sequenced was T cells isolated from PBMCs. The receptors were sampled from a human donor in good health.

The gene calls are TRBV28 and TRBJ1-2; a weak D match, TRBD1 (5 bases). Trimming left V 2 bases short and J 2 bases short, with 12 bases between. CDR1 is MDHEN, CDR2 SYDVKM, per germline. This CDR3 is 15 amino acids long. DNA of the CDR3: TGTGCCAGCAGTTTAGCGCAACAGGCGAACTATGGCTACACCTTC. Protein: CASSLAQQANYGYTF.

The V call is TRBV10-3, the J call TRBJ2-3, with 7 positions matching TRBD1. Germline CDR1 ENHRY, CDR2 SYGVKD. Trimming took 7 bases from V and 5 from J; bases not matched to a gene: 6. The CDR3 runs 13 residues. The chain's CDR3 is CAINTGDGDTQYF. The CDR3 nucleotides read TGTGCCATCAATACAGGGGACGGAGATACGCAGTATTTT.

The chain is built from TRBV7-8 and TRBJ1-4; TRBD1 might be the D (5 bases). Germline V lookup: CDR1 SGHVS, CDR2 FQNEAQ. Trimming shortened V by 3 bases and J by 4 bases, and 9 bases separated the two germline ends. CDR3 length: 14 amino acids. CDR3 in amino acids: CASSFQGRNEKLFF. The CDR3 DNA sequence: TGTGCCAGCAGCTTTCAGGGCCGTAATGAAAAACTGTTTTTT.

The gene calls are TRBV6-4 and TRBJ2-1; 11 bases fit TRBD2. Germline V gives CDR1 MRHNA, CDR2 SNTAGT. The CDR3 consists of 15 residues. The ends lost 6 bases at V and 4 bases at J; junction bases unmatched: 5. The CDR3 loop is CASSQLAGAYNEQFF. DNA of the CDR3: TGTGCCAGCAGCCAACTAGCGGGGGCATACAATGAGCAGTTCTTC.

This chain's CDR3 is CASSLDQGFTDTQYF. In DNA, the CDR3 is TGTGCCAGCAGCTTAGATCAGGGTTTCACAGATACGCAGTATTTT. The chain employs TRBV7-9 and TRBJ2-3; D is perhaps TRBD1 (5 bases). CDR3 size: 15 residues. Deletions cut 1 base from V and 2 bases from J, with 10 bases between. From germline, CDR1 is SEHNR and CDR2 FQNEAQ (reference sequence).

J is TRBJ2-3 and V is TRBV19; D remains unclear. There are 15 residues in the CDR3. Germline values: CDR1 LNHDA, CDR2 SQIVND (reference sequence). Trimming removed 6 bases from V and 6 bases from J, with 19 bases in between. The CDR3 DNA reads TGTGCCAGTAGCCCAACCTTAGCAAGTACCGATACGCAGTATTTT. Amino acids: CASSPTLASTDTQYF.

The V and J genes are TRBV6-6 and TRBJ2-1, with 8 nucleotides matching TRBD2. The CDR3 extends over 15 amino acids. V lost 6 bases to trimming and J lost 2 bases; unmatched junction nucleotides: 6. Germline V CDR1 and CDR2: MNHNY, SVGAGI (reference sequence). The CDR3 sequence is CASRNYGGAYNEQFF. CDR3 DNA: TGTGCCAGCAGGAACTACGGGGGGGCCTACAATGAGCAGTTCTTC.

In its sample, this clone was seen once. This chain connects TRBV7-9 to TRBJ1-2; D call uncertain. The germline V and J ends were trimmed by 1 base and 0 bases, with 9 bases remaining between them. The germline V gene has CDR1 SEHNR and CDR2 FQNEAQ (reference sequence). There are 15 residues in the CDR3. This CDR3 reads CASSLEEDSNYGYTF. In DNA form, the CDR3 reads TGTGCCAGCAGCTTAGAAGAGGACTCTAACTATGGCTACACCTTC.

The V and J genes are TRBV5-5 and TRBJ1-4, with D possibly matching TRBD1 (5 bases). The CDR3 runs 15 residues. Germline V gene lookup returns CDR1 SGHKS and CDR2 YYEKEE (reference sequence). Trimming shortened V by 1 base and J by 6 bases, and 13 bases separated the two germline ends. The CDR3 DNA reads TGTGCCAGCAGCTTGTATCAGGGTCTGTATGAAAAACTGTTTTTT. It specifies CASSLYQGLYEKLFF.

The chain is built from TRBV19 and TRBJ1-5, with 7 nucleotides matching TRBD1. Per germline, CDR1 LNHDA and CDR2 SQIVND (reference sequence). The CDR3 has 14 amino acids. V shed 4 bases and J 7 bases; nucleotides not matched to a gene: 7. CDR3 DNA: TGTGCCAGTAGTACCCGACAGGGCTTCCAGCCCCAGCATTTT. Its translation: CASSTRQGFQPQHF. Drawing the rest from reference TRBV19 and TRBJ1-5, the complete variable domain is DGGITQSPKYLFRKEGQNVTLSCEQNLNHDAMYWYRQDPGQGLRLIYYSQIVNDFQKGDIAEGYSVSREKKESFPLTVTSAQKNPTAFYLCASSTRQGFQPQHFGDGTRLSIL.

J is TRBJ2-7 and V is TRBV7-2; D possibly corresponds to TRBD1 (6 bases). The CDR3 sequence is 15 residues long. Trimming removed 0 bases at V and 2 bases at J, with 11 bases between. CDR1 SGHTA and CDR2 FQGNSA come from the germline V gene. The CDR3 DNA sequence: TGTGCCAGCAGCTTAGCGCTTGGGGGCCCCTACGAGCAGTACTTC. Translation: CASSLALGGPYEQYF.

The gene calls are TRBV5-1 and TRBJ2-7; 7 bases fit TRBD1. The CDR3 sequence is 15 residues long. J gave up 3 bases and V 1 base, and 7 bases lay outside the gene matches. CDR1 is SGHRS, CDR2 YFSETQ, per germline. The CDR3 coding sequence is TGCGCCAGCAGCTTGAAGTCAGGGGGAAACTACGAGCAGTACTTC. It translates to CASSLKSGGNYEQYF. The whole variable domain, filled in from reference TRBV5-1 and TRBJ2-7, reads KAGVTQTPRYLIKTRGQQVTLSCSPISGHRSVSWYQQTPGQGLQFLFEYFSETQRNKGNFPGRFSGRQFSNSRSEMNVSTLELGDSALYLCASSLKSGGNYEQYFGPGTRLTVT.

This chain connects TRBV7-3 to TRBJ1-5, with D hard to call. V was cut by 1 base and J by 7 bases, with 8 bases left in between. CDR1 SGHTA and CDR2 FQGTGA come from the germline V gene. This CDR3 comprises 13 residues. Here the CDR3 DNA reads TGTGCCAGCAGCTTAAATTGGCAGCAGCCCCAGCATTTT. It encodes CASSLNWQQPQHF.

The J gene is TRBJ2-7, the V gene TRBV7-8; 11 nucleotides agree with TRBD1. CDR3 length: 15 residues. The V segment lost 2 bases and the J segment 6 bases; nucleotides outside the gene matches: 6. Germline V gene sequence: CDR1 SGHVS, CDR2 FQNEAQ. The CDR3 sequence is CASSLRGQGVGEQYF. In nucleotides, the CDR3 is TGTGCCAGCAGCTTACGGGGACAGGGGGTGGGCGAGCAGTACTTC.

The chain combines TRBV4-1 with TRBJ1-1; D call uncertain. Germline V gives CDR1 MGHRA, CDR2 YSYEKL. The CDR3 is 15 residues long. Trimming took 4 bases from V and 3 from J, leaving 15 bases between them. The CDR3 here is CASSLRVDRDTEAFF. The CDR3 coding sequence is TGCGCCAGCAGCCTGAGGGTTGACCGGGACACTGAAGCTTTCTTT.